This T cell receptor (beta chain) stems from a study of shared clonotypes between healthy human individuals. Libraries were prepared by immunoSEQ multiplex PCR; TCRdb keeps only in-frame clonotypes and omits some of them. The table lists 450,000 to 500,000 clones, approximately 82% of them singletons. This CDR3 is 13 amino acids long. Germline CDR1 and CDR2: SGDLS and YYNGEE. Trimming removed 4 bases from V and 8 bases from J, with 12 bases in between. J is TRBJ2-2 and V is TRBV9, with D perhaps TRBD1 or TRBD2 (5 bases each). The specimen sequenced was PBMCs. The sequence came from a woman aged 40 to 55 in good health. Some clones in this sample may be carry-over from other donors' samples. The CDR3 reads CASSLVGVGELFF. For the CDR3, the DNA is TGTGCCAGCAGCCTGGTGGGGGTAGGGGAGCTGTTTTTT.